This TCR beta chain was retrieved from a study of T-cell memory formation after mild COVID-19. Looking at the study overall: TCR clusters showed largely donor specificity.

Employing constant-segment primers, 5'RACE generated TCR alpha and TCR beta cDNA libraries bearing sample barcodes and UMIs. Using its own MiXCR run on the 5' RACE reads, TCRdb lists one record per CDR3 protein. The sample includes around 80,000 distinct CDR3 sequences, 9.5% to 15% of them seen just once. Germline assignment: CDR1 SEHNR and CDR2 FQNEAQ (reference sequence). The trim removed 8 bases at V and 16 bases at J, leaving 9 bases unmatched. The CDR3 length is 11 residues. The study, taken as a whole, reports: The finding that pre-infection memory included some responding clones suggested that cross-reactive memory joined. Among CD4+ contracting clones, most were CM and EM, and CD8+ ones EMRA.

This clonotype appeared a few times. Its antigen is not identified. This rearrangement joins TRBV7-9 to TRBJ1-4, with TRBD1 identical over 8 bases. Sequenced input: PBMCs or a T cell subset sorted from them (not recorded which). The source is a man in his late teens or twenties who had mild COVID-19 (a few samples of this study predate the infection). Cell type and time point are not known. The chain's CDR3 is CASGQGTWWFF. The CDR3 bases are TGTGCCAGCGGACAGGGAACCTGGTGGTTTTTT.